This T cell receptor beta chain was recovered during a study of OX40 agonist ivuxolimab in advanced cancers. Study-wide background: Patients got intravenous ivuxolimab at 0.01 to 10 mg/kg every 2 weeks. Those treated in dose escalation had hepatocellular carcinoma, melanoma, renal cell cancer or head and neck cancer.

Profiled with immunoSEQ multiplex PCR; TCRdb holds only in-frame clones, not every one. The sample includes 20,000 to 25,000 clones, 75% to 90% of them seen just once. Blood sampling took place at baseline, cycle 4 day 1, and cycle 7 day 1. Per the germline V gene, CDR1 is MGHRA and CDR2 is YSYEKL. The CDR3 extends over 15 amino acids. V shed 4 bases and J 5 bases; nucleotides not matched to a gene: 10. Study results and caveats: Relatively little clonal expansion, among the lowest observed, appeared in partial responders at 0.1-3.0 mg/kg.

In the case of this clone: What it binds is unknown.

This material consisted of CD4+ or CD8+ T cells sorted from blood, taken in a trial of the OX40 agonist ivuxolimab. This receptor was taken from an adult with an advanced solid tumor such as melanoma, head and neck, liver or kidney cancer. The chain employs TRBV4-1 and TRBJ2-7, with 8 nucleotides matching TRBD2. The CDR3 sequence: CASSLSPAGVNEQYF. DNA of the CDR3: TGCGCCAGCAGCCTAAGTCCAGCGGGAGTAAACGAGCAGTACTTC.